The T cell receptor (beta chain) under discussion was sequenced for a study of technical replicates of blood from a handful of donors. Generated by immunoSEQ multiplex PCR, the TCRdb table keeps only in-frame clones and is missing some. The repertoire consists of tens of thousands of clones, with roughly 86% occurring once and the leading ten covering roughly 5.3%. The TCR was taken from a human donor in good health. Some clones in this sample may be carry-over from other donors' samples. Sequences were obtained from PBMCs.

The CDR3 bases are TGTGCCAGCAGTTACCGCCAACAGGGGAAGAACACTGAAGCTTTCTTT. Protein: CASSYRQQGKNTEAFF. The chain couples TRBV6-5 to TRBJ1-1, with 7 bases lining up with TRBD1. Germline CDR1 and CDR2: MNHEY and SVGAGI. V was pared by 2 bases and J by 1 base, with 7 bases of the junction left unmatched. The CDR3 spans 16 residues.